Each of the 15 T cell receptor beta chains below was sequenced from the same sample in a study of T-cell memory formation after mild COVID-19. Using its own MiXCR run on the 5' RACE reads, TCRdb lists one record per CDR3 protein. The profile covers about 560,000 distinct CDR3 sequences, with more than 15% appearing a single time and 12% taken by the ten largest. Sequencing was done on a sample of PBMCs or a T cell subset sorted from them (not recorded which). The receptor source for this set is an adult woman who had mild COVID-19 (a few samples of this study predate the infection). Cell type and time point are not known.

The rearrangement joins TRBV13 to TRBJ2-7; 9 nucleotides align to TRBD1. This CDR3 region has 15 residues. Germline CDR1 reads PRHDT; CDR2 reads FYEKMQ (reference sequence). V gave up 4 bases and J gave up 2 bases; unmatched junction bases: 6. CDR3 sequence: CASSSGQGKPYEQYF. The CDR3 DNA follows: TGTGCCAGCAGCTCCGGACAGGGGAAACCCTACGAGCAGTACTTC.

The chain couples TRBV24-1 to TRBJ2-3, with a possible D match to TRBD1 (6 bases). V dropped 1 base and J dropped 3 bases, with 19 bases sitting between them. CDR3 length equals 18 residues. Per the germline V gene, CDR1 is KGHDR and CDR2 is SFDVKD. In DNA form, the CDR3 reads TGTGCCACCAGTGATTTCCGTACAGGGCGGGTGTGGACAGATACGCAGTATTTT. Translating gives CATSDFRTGRVWTDTQYF.

In its sample, this clonotype was seen a few times. A much larger clone sits a single nucleotide away, making a read error possible. CDR3 nucleotide sequence: TGTGCCAGCCCTGGGGCCAACGTCCTGACTTTC. This encodes CASPGANVLTF. The J gene is TRBJ2-6, the V gene TRBV27; D is ambiguous. Trimming left V 8 bases short and J 2 bases short, with 1 base between. The CDR3 is made up of 11 amino acids. The germline V gene has CDR1 MNHEY and CDR2 SMNVEV (reference sequence).

This clonotype was detected a few times. This sequence joins TRBV9 and TRBJ2-7; TRBD2 aligns across 8 bases. The J segment lost 3 bases and the V segment lost 0 bases, leaving 8 bases of the junction unmatched. This CDR3 spans 16 amino acids. Germline V gives CDR1 SGDLS, CDR2 YYNGEE. CDR3 loop: CASSVDPRGGVYEQYF. The DNA for the CDR3 is TGTGCCAGCAGCGTAGATCCCCGGGGGGGGGTCTACGAGCAGTACTTC.

This clonotype showed up just once. The genes are TRBV10-2 and TRBJ1-4; 7 bases map to TRBD1. The CDR3 covers 15 residues. Germline CDR1 WSHSY, CDR2 SAAADI. Trimming at V came to 2 bases and at J to 3 bases, leaving 3 bases not matched to a gene. The CDR3 nucleotides read TGCGCCAGCAGTGAGAGAGGGGGCCCTAATGAAAAACTGTTTTTT. Translating it yields CASSERGGPNEKLFF.

This clonotype was counted between two and nine times. The chain uses TRBV20-1 and TRBJ2-3; 9 positions agree with TRBD1. This CDR3 contains 17 residues. CDR1 and CDR2 (germline): DFQATT, SNEGSKA (reference sequence). V was pared by 3 bases and J by 0 bases, with 10 bases of the junction left unmatched. DNA of the CDR3: TGCAGTGCTAGCCGAAGGGGGGACAGGGCCAGCACAGATACGCAGTATTTT. Translating gives CSASRRGDRASTDTQYF.

This clonotype has at least ten counts. The chain uses TRBV5-1 and TRBJ1-3; D not certain. V lost 0 bases and J 0 bases, leaving 4 bases between the germline ends. The CDR3 loop spans 14 amino acids. Germline CDR1 and CDR2: SGHRS and YFSETQ. The CDR3 spells CASSLDSSGNTIYF. The CDR3 region has the DNA TGCGCCAGCAGCTTGGACAGCTCTGGAAACACCATATATTTT.

This chain uses TRBV7-9 with TRBJ2-3; perhaps TRBD2 as D (6 bases). Deletions cut 5 bases from V and 1 base from J, with 16 bases between. CDR3 length equals 16 residues. CDR1 SEHNR and CDR2 FQNEAQ come from the germline V gene (reference sequence). The CDR3 coding sequence is TGTGCCAGCAGCCGTGGCCGGGCTAGCGGCACAGATACGCAGTATTTT. This sequence encodes CASSRGRASGTDTQYF.

The chain joins TRBV6-1 to TRBJ2-6, with D possibly being TRBD2 (6 bases). V was cut by 2 bases and J by 2 bases, with 10 bases left in between. This CDR3 spans 16 amino acids. Germline V gene lookup returns CDR1 MNHNS and CDR2 SASEGT. CDR3 nucleotide sequence: TGTGCCAGCAGTGAACATCCGGGAGCTGGGGCCAACGTCCTGACTTTC. Translation gives CASSEHPGAGANVLTF.

V is TRBV28 and J is TRBJ2-2; D unclear. CDR3 length equals 14 residues. Germline V lookup: CDR1 MDHEN, CDR2 SYDVKM. The V and J ends lost 3 bases and 2 bases respectively, with 7 bases between them. The CDR3 protein is CASSFARNTGELFF. As DNA, the CDR3 is TGTGCCAGCAGTTTCGCACGAAACACCGGGGAGCTGTTTTTT.

A few counts support this clonotype. This chain links TRBV24-1 with TRBJ2-3; D is undetermined. The CDR3 extends over 13 amino acids. Germline assignment: CDR1 KGHDR and CDR2 SFDVKD. Trimming stripped 4 bases from V and 2 bases from J, with 6 bases between. The CDR3 loop reads CATSEPYTDTQYF. CDR3 sequence (DNA): TGTGCCACCAGTGAACCGTACACAGATACGCAGTATTTT.

The chain links TRBV29-1 to TRBJ2-1; 9 bases match TRBD2. Germline assignment: CDR1 SQVTM and CDR2 ANQGSEA. The CDR3 length is 14 residues. Trimming removed 7 bases from V and 9 bases from J; junction bases left unmatched: 13. CDR3 DNA sequence: TGCAGCGCTCCGGCGGGAGGGCCTTGGAGTGAGCAGTTCTTC. Translation gives CSAPAGGPWSEQFF.

This chain joins TRBV7-3 and TRBJ1-1; D is possibly TRBD1 (6 bases). The CDR3 has 14 amino acids. The V end lost 1 base, the J end lost 5 bases, and 11 bases lay between the germline ends. The germline gives CDR1 SGHTA, CDR2 FQGTGA. CDR3 sequence (DNA): TGTGCCAGCAGCTTAAACAGGGTGGGGACTGAAGCTTTCTTT. Translating it yields CASSLNRVGTEAFF. The whole variable domain, filled in from reference TRBV7-3 and TRBJ1-1, reads GAGVSQTPSNKVTEKGKYVELRCDPISGHTALYWYRQSLGQGPEFLIYFQGTGAADDSGLPNDRFFAVRPEGSVSTLKIQRTERGDSAVYLCASSLNRVGTEAFFGQGTRLTVV.

This clonotype has at least ten counts. The CDR3 loop is CASSLGDNEQFF. The CDR3 nucleotides read TGCGCCAGCAGCTTGGGAGACAATGAGCAGTTCTTC. The chain carries TRBV5-1 and TRBJ2-1; D not resolved. The V and J ends lost 0 bases and 5 bases respectively, with 3 bases between them. Germline CDR1 is SGHRS and CDR2 is YFSETQ. This CDR3 has 12 amino acids.

The chain carries TRBV20-1 and TRBJ2-3; 16 positions match TRBD2. The CDR3 runs to 20 residues. Germline CDR1 and CDR2: DFQATT and SNEGSKA (reference sequence). With V trimmed by 0 bases and J by 0 bases, 9 bases remained unmatched. The CDR3 nucleotides read TGCAGTGCTAGAGATGGTGTGGGACTAGCGGGGGGGCGGAGCACAGATACGCAGTATTTT. This translates into CSARDGVGLAGGRSTDTQYF.